The 27 T cell receptor beta chains listed next were all sequenced from one sample in a study of T cell responses to AZD1222 COVID-19 vaccine. The repertoire was sequenced with immunoSEQ multiplex PCR; TCRdb's copy has only in-frame clones and lacks some. Here the sample spans 110,000 to 150,000 clones, about 90% being singletons. This specimen was peripheral blood, taken on day 0 of AZD1222 vaccination. Receptors were obtained from an adult in good health.

The chain employs TRBV3-1 (or the pseudogene TRBV3-2) and TRBJ1-5; weak D call: TRBD1 (5 bases). The CDR3 spans 14 residues. V was shortened by 1 base and J by 7 bases, with 11 bases between the two germline ends. Germline V gene lookup returns CDR1 LGHDT and CDR2 YNNKEL (reference sequence). This chain's CDR3 is CASSQGQGAQPQHF. The CDR3 nucleotides read TGTGCCAGCAGCCAAGGCCAGGGCGCGCAGCCCCAGCATTTT.

The V call is TRBV9, the J call TRBJ2-7; no firm D call. The CDR3 covers 14 residues. Germline CDR1 is SGDLS and CDR2 is YYNGEE. V was trimmed by 0 bases and J by 6 bases, leaving 13 bases between them. This chain's CDR3 is CASSVGPQPLEQYF. CDR3 DNA: TGTGCCAGCAGCGTAGGGCCCCAACCCCTCGAGCAGTACTTC.

This clone was observed a few times. This sequence joins TRBV20-1 and TRBJ1-6, with a weak D call TRBD1 (5 bases). The CDR3 covers 10 residues. The germline gives CDR1 DFQATT, CDR2 SNEGSKA (reference sequence). V was shortened by 8 bases and J by 8 bases, with 7 bases between the two germline ends. This CDR3 is CSLGHSPLHF. The CDR3 DNA is TGCAGTCTGGGGCATTCACCCCTCCACTTT.

The rearrangement uses TRBV9 and TRBJ2-2; either TRBD1 or TRBD2 may fit D (6 bases each). The CDR3 length is 15 residues. Germline-derived CDR1 and CDR2 are SGDLS and YYNGEE. V was clipped by 3 bases and J by 3 bases, with 12 bases between them. The CDR3 DNA reads as TGTGCCAGCAGCGCGCGGGACACTCACACCGGGGAGCTGTTTTTT. It yields the protein CASSARDTHTGELFF.

The chain links TRBV5-1 to TRBJ1-5; the match to TRBD1 covers 9 bases. The germline V gene has CDR1 SGHRS and CDR2 YFSETQ. With V trimmed by 4 bases and J by 8 bases, 10 bases remained unmatched. The CDR3 is 15 amino acids. DNA for the CDR3: TGCGCCAGCAGCACCGGGACAGGGTTGTTTGAGCCCCAGCATTTT. Its protein is CASSTGTGLFEPQHF.

This clone showed up just once. This sequence joins TRBV12-3 or TRBV12-4 and TRBJ1-1; 7 bases line up with TRBD1. Trimming cost V 5 bases and J 8 bases; bases outside gene matches: 5. The CDR3 length is 12 residues. CDR3 loop: CASSQQTGEAFF. The CDR3 nucleotides are TGTGCCAGCAGTCAACAGACAGGGGAAGCTTTCTTT.

V and J are TRBV7-3 and TRBJ2-7; no definite D call. V was trimmed by 0 bases and J by 2 bases, leaving 5 bases between them. The germline gives CDR1 SGHTA, CDR2 FQGTGA. CDR3 length equals 13 residues. Here the CDR3 reads CASSLTPTYEQYF. The CDR3 DNA reads as TGTGCCAGCAGCTTAACGCCCACCTACGAGCAGTACTTC.

The CDR3 nucleotides are TGCGCCAGCAGCTTGGGGGGAGGAGGTGGCACAGATACGCAGTATTTT. Translation gives CASSLGGGGGTDTQYF. The chain uses TRBV5-1 and TRBJ2-3, with a possible D match to TRBD2 (6 bases). Between the trimmed V and J ends, which lost 0 bases and 1 base, there was a span of 12 bases. The germline CDR1 and CDR2 sequences are SGHRS and YFSETQ. The CDR3 totals 16 residues.

The V and J genes are TRBV27 and TRBJ2-3, with 8 nucleotides matching TRBD2. Losses at the gene ends were 7 bases for V and 5 bases for J; bases not matched to a gene: 11. CDR3 length: 15 residues. Germline V gene sequence: CDR1 MNHEY, CDR2 SMNVEV (reference sequence). The CDR3 region is CASTFSGISGDTQYF. DNA for the CDR3: TGTGCCAGCACCTTTAGCGGGATTAGTGGAGATACGCAGTATTTT.

This chain links TRBV19 with TRBJ1-5; 11 positions match TRBD1. Trimming took 5 bases from V and 9 from J; bases not matched to a gene: 15. CDR3 size: 17 residues. CDR1 is LNHDA and CDR2 is SQIVND in the germline V gene (reference sequence). CDR3 sequence (DNA): TGTGCCAGTAGTCCCGGACGGACAGGGGGCACCTTGATGCCCCAGCATTTT. Translated, it gives CASSPGRTGGTLMPQHF.

The CDR3 DNA is TGTGCCTGGAAGAAGGACCGTAACTATGGCTACACCTTC. Its protein product is CAWKKDRNYGYTF. The chain links TRBV30 to TRBJ1-2, with unresolved D. Germline loops: CDR1 GTSNPN, CDR2 SVGIG (reference sequence). The CDR3 has 13 residues. V was clipped by 4 bases and J by 1 base, with 10 bases between them. Full variable domain (remainder filled in from reference TRBV30 and TRBJ1-2): SQTIHQWPATLVQPVGSPLSLECTVEGTSNPNLYWYRQAAGRGLQLLFYSVGIGQISSEVPQNLSASRPQDRQFILSSKKLLLSDSGFYLCAWKKDRNYGYTFGSGTRLTVV.

The V and J genes are TRBV11-1 and TRBJ2-3; the match to TRBD1 covers 9 bases. Germline CDR1 is SGHAT and CDR2 is FQDESV (reference sequence). The CDR3 contains 14 residues. J gave up 6 bases and V 6 bases, and 7 bases lay outside the gene matches. Written as DNA, the CDR3 is TGTGCCAGCAGTAGAGGCGGGACAGGGGATACGCAGTATTTT. Protein: CASSRGGTGDTQYF.

This chain uses TRBV6-5 with TRBJ2-2; tentatively, D is TRBD2 (6 bases). The V gene lost 8 bases and the J gene lost 6 bases, with 10 bases spanning the gap. This CDR3 contains 12 residues. The germline gives CDR1 MNHEY, CDR2 SVGAGI. The CDR3 loop reads CASGGRAGELFF. The DNA of the CDR3 is TGTGCCAGCGGGGGGAGAGCCGGGGAGCTGTTTTTT.

The chain is built from TRBV19 and TRBJ1-4; 7 positions match TRBD1. Unmatched junction bases numbered 7, after V lost 3 bases and J lost 6 bases. CDR3 length: 15 residues. Germline CDR1 and CDR2: LNHDA and SQIVND (reference sequence). CDR3 bases: TGTGCCAGTAGTATCACAGGACAGGTATATGAAAAACTGTTTTTT. This encodes CASSITGQVYEKLFF.

The gene calls are TRBV19 and TRBJ2-5; 7 nucleotides match TRBD2. In germline, CDR1 is LNHDA, CDR2 SQIVND (reference sequence). With 3 bases clipped from V and 3 bases from J, the junction kept 10 bases outside the gene matches. This CDR3 spans 16 amino acids. The CDR3 region is CASSMLGGSHEETQYF. DNA of the CDR3: TGTGCCAGTAGTATGCTGGGCGGGAGCCATGAAGAGACCCAGTACTTC.

The J gene is TRBJ1-1, the V gene TRBV5-1; D might be TRBD1 (5 bases). The CDR3 is 14 amino acids. Trimming removed 7 bases at V and 5 bases at J, with 18 bases between. Germline V gene sequence: CDR1 SGHRS, CDR2 YFSETQ. The CDR3 protein is CASHRGVRGTEAFF. The CDR3 DNA reads as TGCGCCAGCCACCGAGGGGTCCGGGGGACTGAAGCTTTCTTT.

J is TRBJ1-2 and V is TRBV27; no clear D. Germline V gives CDR1 MNHEY, CDR2 SMNVEV (reference sequence). V lost 2 bases, J lost 5 bases, and 15 bases lay in between. This CDR3 is built from 15 residues. The CDR3 region has the DNA TGTGCCAGCAGTTTAATCGCAGGCCGCAATTATGGCTACACCTTC. Translated: CASSLIAGRNYGYTF.

The chain couples TRBV2 to TRBJ1-2, with D hard to call. Germline V lookup: CDR1 SNHLY, CDR2 FYNNEI. Between the trimmed V and J ends, which lost 7 bases and 3 bases, there was a span of 12 bases. This CDR3 is built from 13 residues. The CDR3 region has the DNA TGTGCCAGCATTTTCAACACGGACTATGGCTACACCTTC. Protein: CASIFNTDYGYTF. The full variable domain, with the rest looked up from reference TRBV2 and TRBJ1-2, is EPEVTQTPSHQVTQMGQEVILRCVPISNHLYFYWYRQILGQKVEFLVSFYNNEISEKSEIFDDQFSVERPDGSNFTLKIRSTKLEDSAMYFCASIFNTDYGYTFGSGTRLTVV.

The gene calls are TRBV9 and TRBJ1-5; D not resolved. This CDR3 is 13 amino acids long. In germline, CDR1 is SGDLS, CDR2 YYNGEE. The V end lost 4 bases, the J end lost 4 bases, and 9 bases lay between the germline ends. The CDR3 sequence is CASSLAENQPQHF. CDR3 bases: TGTGCCAGCAGCCTAGCAGAAAATCAGCCCCAGCATTTT.

V is TRBV25-1 and J is TRBJ2-5; D unclear. Germline V gene sequence: CDR1 MGHDK, CDR2 SYGVNS. V was shortened by 5 bases and J by 0 bases, with 1 base between the two germline ends. The CDR3 loop spans 11 amino acids. CDR3 region: CASSNQETQYF. The DNA for the CDR3 is TGTGCCAGCAGTAACCAAGAGACCCAGTACTTC.

The chain uses TRBV9 and TRBJ1-5, with D unclear. The CDR3 is 13 residues long. Trimming took 2 bases from V and 5 from J, leaving 8 bases between them. The germline gives CDR1 SGDLS, CDR2 YYNGEE. This chain's CDR3 is CASSVSEDQPQHF. Written as DNA, the CDR3 is TGTGCCAGCAGCGTGTCAGAGGATCAGCCCCAGCATTTT.

The gene calls are TRBV12-3 or TRBV12-4 and TRBJ1-1, with a possible D match to TRBD1 (5 bases). The V and J ends lost 5 bases and 3 bases respectively, with 7 bases between them. This CDR3 is built from 12 residues. The CDR3 sequence: CASSLGDTEAFF. The CDR3 nucleotides read TGTGCCAGCAGTCTAGGGGACACTGAAGCTTTCTTT.

DNA for the CDR3: TGTGCCTGGAGTGGACCGTTAACATATGGCTACACCTTC. Protein sequence: CAWSGPLTYGYTF. The chain carries TRBV30 and TRBJ1-2; no reliable D call. CDR1 and CDR2 (germline): GTSNPN, SVGIG (reference sequence). V dropped 1 base and J dropped 5 bases, with 11 bases sitting between them. The length of the CDR3 is 13 residues.

The V and J genes are TRBV5-1 and TRBJ2-1, with a weak D call TRBD1 (5 bases). The CDR3 runs 16 residues. Germline V gene lookup returns CDR1 SGHRS and CDR2 YFSETQ. With 4 bases removed from V and 7 bases from J, the gap between germline ends came to 21 bases. DNA of the CDR3: TGCGCCAGCAGCCCGAATTGGGCAGGGATAAGGAATGAGCAGTTCTTC. It is translated as CASSPNWAGIRNEQFF.

J is TRBJ2-2 and V is TRBV9; 14 bases map to TRBD2. Germline CDR1 and CDR2: SGDLS and YYNGEE. Germline trimming cut 4 bases from V and 5 bases from J; bases unmatched to any gene: 7. The CDR3 sequence is 17 residues long. The CDR3 DNA sequence: TGTGCCAGCAGCCCAGGACTAGCGGGAGGCCCAACCGGGGAGCTGTTTTTT. Encoded protein: CASSPGLAGGPTGELFF.

V is TRBV19 and J is TRBJ2-1; 7 nucleotides match TRBD1. From germline, CDR1 is LNHDA and CDR2 SQIVND (reference sequence). The CDR3 runs to 15 residues. V was clipped by 10 bases and J by 9 bases; unmatched bases: 18. In nucleotides, the CDR3 is TGTGCCACCTCAGACAGGGTGGCCCTCGCGAGTGAGCAGTTCTTC. This codes for CATSDRVALASEQFF.

The chain uses TRBV30 and TRBJ2-2; 11 bases agree with TRBD2. The CDR3 has 17 amino acids. Trimming took 0 bases from V and 3 from J; bases not matched to a gene: 6. Germline assignment: CDR1 GTSNPN and CDR2 SVGIG (reference sequence). The CDR3 loop reads CAWSVRGSGRDTGELFF. CDR3 coding DNA: TGTGCCTGGAGTGTACGGGGTAGCGGGAGGGACACCGGGGAGCTGTTTTTT. Full variable domain (rest looked up from reference TRBV30 and TRBJ2-2): SQTIHQWPATLVQPVGSPLSLECTVEGTSNPNLYWYRQAAGRGLQLLFYSVGIGQISSEVPQNLSASRPQDRQFILSSKKLLLSDSGFYLCAWSVRGSGRDTGELFFGEGSRLTVL.